This T cell receptor (beta chain) was sequenced in a study of T-cell reconstitution after alpha-beta-depleted transplantation in children. Unique molecular identifiers were built into the TCRbeta library. TCRdb called the PCR reads again in MiXCR, with one record for every CDR3 protein. In the table there are about 300,000 distinct CDR3 sequences, around a tenth of which are singletons. Whole-study findings and limits: For some patients, TCRbeta diversity was high at day 60 because of recipient T cells and thymic progenitors that survived. At the one-year point after transplant, T-cell counts and TCRbeta diversity were found to come mostly from T cells that had been newly produced. Alpha-beta T cells present about two months after transplant were reported to originate from several hundred expanded graft clones.

This clonotype was counted many times. The antigen remains undetermined. The J segment lost 0 bases and the V segment lost 1 base, leaving 4 bases of the junction unmatched. This CDR3 is 17 amino acids long. Looked up from germline, CDR1 is MDHEN and CDR2 is SYDVKM. The V and J genes are TRBV28 and TRBJ2-3, with 10 bases fitting TRBD2. The clonotype comes from a boy less than two years old with acute myeloid leukemia, due to receive a stem cell transplant. Here the sequenced sample was PBMCs, taken before TCRalphabeta/CD19-depleted stem cell transplant. The CDR3 region is CASSLYGLAVSTDTQYF. CDR3 in DNA: TGTGCCAGCAGTTTATACGGACTAGCGGTTAGCACAGATACGCAGTATTTT.